In its sample, the clone carrying this T cell receptor beta chain was seen once. Germline V gives CDR1 SGHNT, CDR2 YYREEE (reference sequence). The CDR3 is 15 amino acids. Trimming took 6 bases from V and 2 from J; bases not matched to a gene: 8. The data belong to a study of OX40 agonist ivuxolimab in advanced cancers. Study summary: Ivuxolimab doses were 0.01, 0.1, 0.3, 1.5, 3 or 10 mg/kg every 2 weeks. Therapy given before enrollment (anti-PD-1, anti-PD-L1 or anti-CTLA-4) was allowed, and over 35% had some.

Generated by immunoSEQ multiplex PCR, the TCRdb table keeps only in-frame clones and is missing some. The sample includes approximately 27,000 clones, about 90% of them seen just once. The chain carries TRBV5-4 and TRBJ2-3; 8 nucleotides line up with TRBD1. Here the sequenced sample was CD4+ or CD8+ T cells sorted from blood, taken in a trial of the OX40 agonist ivuxolimab. This clonotype originated in an adult with an advanced solid tumor such as melanoma, head and neck, liver or kidney cancer. The CDR3 protein is CASTPPGQDTDTQYF. The CDR3 DNA follows: TGTGCCAGCACCCCCCCGGGACAGGACACAGATACGCAGTATTTT.